The 29 T cell receptor beta chains presented below share a single source sample, sequenced in a study of T cells in Graves' hyperthyroidism and ophthalmopathy. The source material, RNA transcripts, was used to amplify TCR beta CDR3 regions. First-round RT-PCR with HTBI primers amplified the TCR CDR3 region. TCRdb redid the calling of the multiplex PCR reads with MiXCR, one entry per CDR3 protein. In the table there are 330,000 or so distinct CDR3 sequences, over 15% of which are singletons. Sequencing used blood. These TCRs come from a woman aged 40 to 55 with Graves' ophthalmopathy.

There are many counts of this clonotype. The chain combines TRBV10-3 with TRBJ1-1; 9 nucleotides match TRBD1. This CDR3 is built from 16 residues. Germline assignment: CDR1 ENHRY and CDR2 SYGVKD. Trimming took 11 bases from V and 1 from J; bases not matched to a gene: 14. The CDR3 reads CASQRDRDLENTEAFF. The CDR3 DNA reads as TGTGCCTCCCAAAGGGACAGGGATTTGGAGAACACTGAAGCTTTCTTT.

This clonotype has just a few counts. An end of the junction differs from the germline gene, which may be a read error. The V call is TRBV29-1, the J call TRBJ2-1, with 7 bases lining up with TRBD1. This CDR3 is built from 15 residues. CDR1 is SQVTM, CDR2 ANQGSEA, per germline. The CDR3 nucleotides read TGCAGCGACAACCCTGGGGGACAGTCCTGCAATGAGCAGTTCTTC. Protein sequence: CSDNPGGQSCNEQFF.

This clonotype was recorded at least ten times. The V call is TRBV5-1, the J call TRBJ1-2; 7 nucleotides agree with TRBD1. Germline lookup yields CDR1 SGHRS and CDR2 YFSETQ. Trimming at V came to 5 bases and at J to 0 bases, leaving 4 bases not matched to a gene. CDR3 length equals 14 residues. For the CDR3, the DNA is TGCGCCAGCAGACCCGGACAGGCTAACTATGGCTACACCTTC. Its protein product is CASRPGQANYGYTF.

The sample holds many counts of this clonotype. The rearrangement joins TRBV7-2 to TRBJ2-2; possibly TRBD2 for D (5 bases). The length of the CDR3 is 14 residues. Germline V gives CDR1 SGHTA, CDR2 FQGNSA. Trimming stripped 5 bases from V and 6 bases from J, with 13 bases between. The CDR3 sequence is CASSPVEGAGELFF. For the CDR3, the DNA is TGTGCCAGCAGCCCTGTTGAGGGTGCCGGGGAGCTGTTTTTT.

This clonotype showed up just a few times. V is TRBV12-3 or TRBV12-4 and J is TRBJ1-2; TRBD1 agrees at 11 bases. V shed 6 bases and J 5 bases; nucleotides not matched to a gene: 5. The CDR3 runs to 14 residues. This chain's CDR3 is CASRIGQGAYGYTF. CDR3 DNA sequence: TGTGCCAGCAGGATCGGACAGGGGGCATATGGCTACACCTTC.

The rearrangement uses TRBV20-1 and TRBJ1-6, with a possible D match to TRBD1 (6 bases). V lost 2 bases and J 11 bases, leaving 13 bases between the germline ends. The germline V gene has CDR1 DFQATT and CDR2 SNEGSKA (reference sequence). The CDR3 extends over 13 amino acids. The chain's CDR3 is CSARIQGGAPLHF. The CDR3 DNA is TGCAGTGCTAGAATACAGGGTGGAGCACCCCTCCACTTT.

This clonotype was found many times. J is TRBJ1-5 and V is TRBV2; D gene ambiguous. The CDR3 length is 15 residues. CDR1 and CDR2 (germline): SNHLY, FYNNEI. V was shortened by 6 bases and J by 3 bases, with 15 bases between the two germline ends. The CDR3 nucleotides read TGTGCCAGCAGGAGAGATCAGGCGTACAATCAGCCCCAGCATTTT. It codes for CASRRDQAYNQPQHF. Full variable domain (outside the CDR3, taken from reference TRBV2 and TRBJ1-5): EPEVTQTPSHQVTQMGQEVILRCVPISNHLYFYWYRQILGQKVEFLVSFYNNEISEKSEIFDDQFSVERPDGSNFTLKIRSTKLEDSAMYFCASRRDQAYNQPQHFGDGTRLSIL.

There are many counts of this clonotype. The J gene is TRBJ1-1, the V gene TRBV11-2; 7 nucleotides line up with TRBD1. J was trimmed by 4 bases and V by 6 bases; bases with no gene match: 8. The germline CDR1 and CDR2 sequences are SGHAT and FQNNGV. This CDR3 is built from 14 residues. CDR3 in amino acids: CASSPFSGGTEAFF. CDR3 nucleotide sequence: TGTGCCAGCAGTCCTTTTTCAGGGGGCACTGAAGCTTTCTTT.

In this sample, this clonotype turned up many times. V gene TRBV12-3 or TRBV12-4 combines with J gene TRBJ2-7; perhaps TRBD2 as D (6 bases). The V end was cut by 3 bases, the J end by 0 bases, with 9 bases between. This CDR3 is built from 14 residues. CDR3 nucleotides: TGTGCCAGCAGTTTTGGCGGGGCCTCCTACGAGCAGTACTTC. Translating gives CASSFGGASYEQYF.

At least ten counts were recorded for this clonotype. This rearrangement joins TRBV12-3 or TRBV12-4 to TRBJ2-7; possibly TRBD1 for D (6 bases). V was cut by 11 bases and J by 3 bases, with 17 bases left in between. This CDR3 is built from 13 residues. CDR3 in amino acids: CARQVGQSYEQYF. In DNA form, the CDR3 reads TGTGCCCGTCAGGTCGGACAGAGCTACGAGCAGTACTTC.

This clonotype was seen at least ten times. Just one base apart from a much larger clone, this may be a read error. This is likely a read error, given that the CDR3 carries no conserved phenylalanine or tryptophan at its end. This rearrangement joins TRBV6-4 to TRBJ2-7; 7 bases agree with TRBD1. CDR1 and CDR2 from the germline V gene are MRHNA and SNTAGT. Trimming at V came to 6 bases and at J to 2 bases, leaving 7 bases not matched to a gene. This CDR3 has 14 residues. CDR3 nucleotides: TGTGCCAGCAGCAGACAGGGCCCCACCTACGAGCAGTACCTC. Encoded protein: CASSRQGPTYEQYL.

This clonotype was detected ten times or more. The chain recombines TRBV7-8 with TRBJ2-6; a possible D gene is TRBD2 (5 bases). The germline V gene has CDR1 SGHVS and CDR2 FQNEAQ. V was pared by 11 bases and J by 4 bases, with 12 bases between. This CDR3 comprises 13 residues. The CDR3 loop is CACSGSGANVLTF. In DNA form, the CDR3 reads TGTGCCTGTTCGGGATCCGGGGCCAACGTCCTGACTTTC.

This clonotype was recorded at least ten times. The chain has TRBV25-1 and TRBJ2-2; D is unresolved. The V end lost 1 base, the J end lost 0 bases, and 15 bases lay between the germline ends. CDR1 is MGHDK and CDR2 is SYGVNS in the germline V gene. The length of the CDR3 is 18 residues. This chain's CDR3 is CASSEFFTGYSNTGELFF. CDR3 bases: TGTGCCAGCAGTGAATTTTTTACGGGCTACTCGAACACCGGGGAGCTGTTTTTT.

The table lists this clonotype with many counts. This chain connects TRBV28 to TRBJ2-7; D unclear. Germline CDR1 is MDHEN and CDR2 is SYDVKM. Trimming stripped 5 bases from V and 2 bases from J, with 4 bases between. CDR3 length equals 11 residues. The CDR3 is CASSTPYEQYF. The CDR3 DNA sequence: TGTGCCAGCAGTACCCCCTACGAGCAGTACTTC. Variable domain in full (rest from reference TRBV28 and TRBJ2-7): DVKVTQSSRYLVKRTGEKVFLECVQDMDHENMFWYRQDPGLGLRLIYFSYDVKMKEKGDIPEGYSVSREKKERFSLILESASTNQTSMYLCASSTPYEQYFGPGTRLTVT.

This clonotype was observed many times. The chain employs TRBV9 and TRBJ1-1; tentative D call: TRBD1 (5 bases). This CDR3 is built from 17 residues. The germline CDR1 and CDR2 sequences are SGDLS and YYNGEE. Between the trimmed V and J ends, which lost 0 bases and 4 bases, there was a span of 19 bases. The CDR3 DNA sequence: TGTGCCAGCAGCGTAGTCAGGGCAGGTACATGGGGCACTGAAGCTTTCTTT. Its protein is CASSVVRAGTWGTEAFF.

This clonotype was found many times. The V gene is TRBV12-5, the J gene TRBJ2-5; 7 nucleotides line up with TRBD1. The CDR3 is 13 amino acids. The trim removed 5 bases at V and 4 bases at J, leaving 4 bases unmatched. Germline V gives CDR1 LGHNT, CDR2 FRNRAP. The CDR3 region has the DNA TGTGCTAGTGGTCTGACAGGGACAGAGACCCAGTACTTC. As protein: CASGLTGTETQYF.

Ten or more counts support this clonotype. The DNA for the CDR3 is TGTGCCTGGAGTGTAGGTGACGCTGAAGCTTTCTTT. Its protein is CAWSVGDAEAFF. The V and J genes are TRBV30 and TRBJ1-1; D uncertain. The CDR3 sequence is 12 residues long. With 0 bases removed from V and 6 bases from J, the gap between germline ends came to 8 bases. The germline CDR1 and CDR2 sequences are GTSNPN and SVGIG (reference sequence).

This clonotype came up many times. The chain couples TRBV11-2 to TRBJ2-7; 9 bases are shared with TRBD1. The V gene's germline CDR1 is SGHAT and CDR2 FQNNGV. J lost 4 bases, V lost 5 bases, and 18 bases had no gene match. CDR3 length: 18 residues. CDR3 amino acids: CASSPVDRGRGKRYEQYF. The DNA for the CDR3 is TGTGCCAGCAGCCCTGTGGACAGGGGAAGGGGAAAGCGATACGAGCAGTACTTC.

The sample holds many counts of this clonotype. The chain recombines TRBV19 with TRBJ1-5; no clear D gene. Trimming took off 8 bases at V and 7 bases at J, with 12 bases between the two ends. The CDR3 is made up of 12 amino acids. CDR1 and CDR2 from the germline V gene are LNHDA and SQIVND (reference sequence). The CDR3 protein is CASGKREQPQHF. Here the CDR3 DNA reads TGTGCCAGTGGAAAAAGGGAACAGCCCCAGCATTTT.

This clonotype showed up many times. This chain uses TRBV7-2 with TRBJ1-2; D gene unclear. Germline V CDR1 and CDR2: SGHTA, FQGNSA. The CDR3 has 12 residues. V lost 11 bases and J lost 8, with 18 bases in between. The CDR3 loop reads CAGEESVKGYTF. The CDR3 DNA reads TGTGCCGGGGAGGAATCGGTAAAAGGCTACACCTTC. Full variable domain (remainder filled in from reference TRBV7-2 and TRBJ1-2): GAGVSQSPSNKVTEKGKDVELRCDPISGHTALYWYRQSLGQGLEFLIYFQGNSAPDKSGLPSDRFSAERTGGSVSTLTIQRTQQEDSAVYLCAGEESVKGYTFGSGTRLTVV.

This clonotype was seen a handful of times. This could be a read error, since a much larger clone is one nucleotide away. The chain has TRBV20-1 and TRBJ2-7, with D possibly TRBD2 on 5 matching bases. Germline V lookup: CDR1 DFQATT, CDR2 SNEGSKA (reference sequence). CDR3 length: 15 residues. The CDR3 nucleotides read TGCACTGCTAGAGACCCCGCCGGGATCTCCTACGAGCAGTACTTC. Amino acid sequence: CTARDPAGISYEQYF.

The genes are TRBV6-2 or TRBV6-3 and TRBJ1-1, with TRBD1 matching over 9 bases. CDR1 and CDR2 (germline): MNHEY, SVGEGT. V shed 0 bases, J shed 5 bases, and the junction held 13 bases outside the gene matches. CDR3 length: 18 residues. CDR3 residues: CASSYSLSTGGLGTEAFF. DNA of the CDR3: TGTGCCAGCAGTTACTCGCTGAGCACAGGGGGCCTAGGGACTGAAGCTTTCTTT.

This clonotype was seen at least ten times. The chain carries TRBV28 and TRBJ2-7, with D hard to call. CDR3 length: 14 amino acids. The germline CDR1 and CDR2 sequences are MDHEN and SYDVKM. Trimming removed 5 bases from V and 7 bases from J, with 18 bases in between. CDR3 nucleotide sequence: TGTGCCAGCAGTCTTGCGACCGAAGGTGGGGAGCAGTACTTC. It is translated as CASSLATEGGEQYF.

This clonotype was seen repeatedly, ten times or more. The rearrangement uses TRBV5-1 and TRBJ2-2, with no clear D. Germline loops: CDR1 SGHRS, CDR2 YFSETQ. Trimming shortened V by 3 bases and J by 0 bases, and 6 bases separated the two germline ends. There are 14 residues in the CDR3. The CDR3 sequence: CASSSESNTGELFF. CDR3 nucleotide sequence: TGCGCCAGCAGCTCCGAGTCGAACACCGGGGAGCTGTTTTTT.

Many counts were recorded for this clonotype. V gene TRBV28 combines with J gene TRBJ1-2, with 9 bases that match TRBD1. The J segment lost 6 bases and the V segment lost 4 bases, leaving 9 bases of the junction unmatched. Germline CDR1 MDHEN, CDR2 SYDVKM. There are 15 residues in the CDR3. CDR3 coding DNA: TGTGCCAGCAGTTATTCCGGGACAGGGATCGATGGCTACACCTTC. Translated, it gives CASSYSGTGIDGYTF.

This clonotype has ten or more counts. V is TRBV28 and J is TRBJ1-2, with 10 bases that match TRBD1. Germline CDR1 and CDR2: MDHEN and SYDVKM. This CDR3 comprises 17 residues. V lost 8 bases to trimming and J lost 1 base; unmatched junction nucleotides: 13. CDR3 nucleotides: TGTGCCAGCCGGGACAGGGGATTTAGGTCCGATAACTATGGCTACACCTTC. Encoded protein: CASRDRGFRSDNYGYTF.

The table lists this clonotype with a few counts. This sequence may be a read error, since a much larger clone differs from it by one base. The chain joins TRBV5-1 to TRBJ2-2; D is unclear. This CDR3 has 15 amino acids. Germline CDR1 SGHRS, CDR2 YFSETQ. Trimming removed 0 bases at V and 3 bases at J, with 9 bases between. The CDR3 region has the DNA TGCGCCAGCAGCTTGGGTATCGTGTACACCGGGGAGCTGTTTTTT. It yields the protein CASSLGIVYTGELFF.

This clonotype appeared many times. This chain uses TRBV4-1 with TRBJ1-1; D gene uncertain. Trimming pared 4 bases from V and 0 bases from J, leaving 12 bases between. From germline, CDR1 is MGHRA and CDR2 YSYEKL. The CDR3 runs 15 residues. The CDR3 sequence is CASSLFTNVNTEAFF. CDR3 in DNA: TGCGCCAGCAGCCTTTTTACTAACGTGAACACTGAAGCTTTCTTT.

This clonotype was picked up many times. With a much larger clone just one base away, this may be a read error. The chain employs TRBV12-3 or TRBV12-4 and TRBJ2-7; no clear D gene. CDR3 length equals 12 residues. The CDR3 spells CVSSRYSYEQYF. CDR3 nucleotide sequence: TGTGTCAGCAGCCGATACAGCTACGAGCAGTACTTC.